This T cell receptor beta chain was sequenced in a study of blood T cell repertoires in COVID-19. Across the study: From the United States, Italy and Spain came samples of acute and convalescent COVID-19. PBMCs, B-cell-depleted T cells, or T cells were the source of the cDNA or gDNA that made up the material.

Only in-frame clones appear in the TCRdb table, and some are missing; sequencing was by immunoSEQ multiplex PCR. This table has 150,000 to 200,000 clones, approximately 89% appearing once. CDR1 and CDR2 from the germline V gene are SQVTM and ANQGSEA. This CDR3 contains 14 residues. V shed 7 bases and J shed 0 bases, with 15 bases lying between them. This chain joins TRBV29-1 and TRBJ1-2; TRBD1 is a possible D gene (5 bases). This sequence originates from a young woman with acute or convalescent COVID-19. Sample: peripheral blood. The CDR3 reads CSAWGDGTNYGYTF. CDR3 nucleotide sequence: TGCAGCGCGTGGGGGGACGGTACTAACTATGGCTACACCTTC.